The next 2 T cell receptor beta chains were all read from a single sample in a study of shared clonotypes between healthy human individuals. Using immunoSEQ multiplex PCR, the repertoire was profiled, and TCRdb retains in-frame clones only, with some absent. The sample holds some 1 million clones, about 75% seen once. Input material: memory CD4+ T cells sorted from blood. Subset of the sample: CD45RA-negative fraction. Receptors were obtained from a man younger than 35 in good health.

The chain combines TRBV29-1 with TRBJ2-1, with TRBD1 matching over 9 bases. The germline CDR1 and CDR2 sequences are SQVTM and ANQGSEA. With V trimmed by 0 bases and J by 7 bases, 10 bases remained unmatched. The CDR3 contains 16 residues. CDR3: CSVEDTGGTAMNEQFF. The DNA for the CDR3 is TGCAGCGTTGAAGATACAGGGGGCACCGCGATGAATGAGCAGTTCTTC.

This clone has just a few counts. The gene calls are TRBV18 and TRBJ2-7; possible D gene TRBD1, 6 bases. The CDR3 totals 13 residues. The germline V gene has CDR1 KGHSH and CDR2 LQKENI. Trimming left V 4 bases short and J 4 bases short, with 11 bases between. CDR3 DNA sequence: TGTGCCAGCTCACTACGGACAGAGTACGAGCAGTACTTC. Translating gives CASSLRTEYEQYF.